The 21 T cell receptor beta chains reported below all come from one sample, sequenced in a study of shared clonotypes between healthy human individuals. Here immunoSEQ multiplex PCR was the method, and the copy in TCRdb shows in-frame clones only, minus some. Of roughly 1,100,000 clones listed, about 75% are singletons. The sample comprised memory CD4+ T cells sorted from blood. Subset here: CD45RA-negative fraction. The receptors derive from a man aged 18-30 years in good health.

This clone was recorded only once. The V and J genes are TRBV11-2 and TRBJ2-2, with D perhaps TRBD1 (6 bases). The CDR3 covers 16 residues. The germline V gene has CDR1 SGHAT and CDR2 FQNNGV. Between the trimmed V and J ends, which lost 2 bases and 6 bases, there was a span of 16 bases. The CDR3 here is CASSLYRTVSSGELFF. CDR3 in DNA: TGTGCCAGCAGCTTATATAGGACAGTGAGTTCCGGGGAGCTGTTTTTT.

This chain links TRBV7-2 with TRBJ2-7; D unresolved. Germline V lookup: CDR1 SGHTA, CDR2 FQGNSA. The CDR3 runs to 14 residues. Trimming took off 5 bases at V and 2 bases at J, with 13 bases between the two ends. Here the CDR3 DNA reads TGTGCCAGCAGCCCAGAAGAACCTCCCTACGAGCAGTACTTC. Translated, it gives CASSPEEPPYEQYF.

This clone was picked up many times. The rearrangement joins TRBV11-3 to TRBJ2-1, with 9 positions matching TRBD1. This CDR3 is 15 amino acids long. In germline, CDR1 is SGHNT, CDR2 YENEEA. Trimming cost V 5 bases and J 4 bases; bases outside gene matches: 6. CDR3 loop: CASSPGTGTYNEQFF. The CDR3 DNA reads as TGTGCCAGCAGCCCCGGGACAGGGACTTACAATGAGCAGTTCTTC.

This clone was detected only a few times. Other DNA sequences in this specimen translate into the identical CDR3. The chain is built from TRBV30 and TRBJ2-3; a weak D match, TRBD2 (5 bases). Germline CDR1 GTSNPN, CDR2 SVGIG (reference sequence). V was clipped by 5 bases and J by 6 bases, with 9 bases between them. This CDR3 comprises 11 residues. The CDR3 loop reads CAWGERDTQYF. The CDR3 region has the DNA TGTGCCTGGGGTGAGCGGGATACGCAGTATTTT.

J is TRBJ1-2 and V is TRBV5-4; 10 bases are a match to TRBD1. This CDR3 region has 17 residues. Per the germline V gene, CDR1 is SGHNT and CDR2 is YYREEE (reference sequence). Germline trimming cut 3 bases from V and 2 bases from J; bases unmatched to any gene: 10. This chain's CDR3 is CASSSSKGGQGNYGYTF. The CDR3, as DNA: TGTGCCAGCAGCTCCTCAAAGGGGGGACAGGGGAACTATGGCTACACCTTC.

This chain uses TRBV6-5 with TRBJ1-4; D is unresolved. The CDR3 has 16 residues. V was pared by 2 bases and J by 5 bases, with 15 bases between. Germline-derived CDR1 and CDR2 are MNHEY and SVGAGI. CDR3 coding DNA: TGTGCCAGCAGTTACGGGCAGTCTCAGGCCAATGAAAAACTGTTTTTT. Protein product: CASSYGQSQANEKLFF.

The rearrangement links TRBV7-9 to TRBJ1-3; D gene uncertain. The V end lost 0 bases, the J end lost 7 bases, and 7 bases lay between the germline ends. This CDR3 has 13 residues. Looked up from germline, CDR1 is SEHNR and CDR2 is FQNEAQ (reference sequence). The CDR3 sequence is CASSLAARNTIYF. The CDR3 bases are TGTGCCAGCAGCTTAGCAGCTCGGAACACCATATATTTT.

The rearrangement uses TRBV19 and TRBJ1-1, with 9 nucleotides matching TRBD1. Germline V gives CDR1 LNHDA, CDR2 SQIVND (reference sequence). J lost 4 bases, V lost 3 bases, and 6 bases had no gene match. There are 15 residues in the CDR3. This CDR3 reads CASSIWTGASTEAFF. CDR3 DNA: TGTGCCAGTAGTATCTGGACAGGGGCAAGCACTGAAGCTTTCTTT.

The chain couples TRBV10-1 to TRBJ2-2; no definite D call. Trimming cost V 4 bases and J 6 bases, with 9 bases left between them. The CDR3 loop spans 13 amino acids. The germline V gene encodes CDR1 WNHNN and CDR2 SYGVQD (reference sequence). The CDR3 nucleotides are TGCGCCAGCAGTGCCCGGGTCCCCGGGGAGCTGTTTTTT. Protein product: CASSARVPGELFF.

Comment on this clone: Other nucleotide sequences in the sample specify the same CDR3. This chain joins TRBV5-1 and TRBJ2-3; 8 nucleotides align to TRBD2. There are 14 residues in the CDR3. Losses at the gene ends were 2 bases for V and 3 bases for J; bases not matched to a gene: 2. CDR1 SGHRS and CDR2 YFSETQ come from the germline V gene. This chain's CDR3 is CASSFGLATDTQYF. CDR3 DNA: TGCGCCAGCAGCTTTGGACTAGCAACAGATACGCAGTATTTT.

This clone is deemed medium-sized (0.01 to 0.1%). The chain links TRBV20-1 to TRBJ2-7; D unclear. The germline V gene encodes CDR1 DFQATT and CDR2 SNEGSKA (reference sequence). The CDR3 sequence is 11 residues long. V gave up 0 bases and J gave up 5 bases, with 5 bases separating them. The chain's CDR3 is CSARDLNEQYF. The CDR3 DNA reads as TGCAGTGCTAGAGATCTTAACGAGCAGTACTTC.

This chain links TRBV6-5 with TRBJ2-1; tentatively, D is TRBD2 (6 bases). The V gene's germline CDR1 is MNHEY and CDR2 SVGAGI. The V end was cut by 2 bases, the J end by 4 bases, with 12 bases between. This CDR3 spans 15 amino acids. The DNA of the CDR3 is TGTGCCAGCAGTTACAAGGGACGGGGGTACAATGAGCAGTTCTTC. Amino acids: CASSYKGRGYNEQFF.

CDR3 coding DNA: TGTGCCAGCACCAGAACCAAATCCTACGAGCAGTACTTC. Translating gives CASTRTKSYEQYF. The rearrangement joins TRBV7-2 to TRBJ2-7; no firm D call. The CDR3 runs to 13 residues. Between the trimmed V and J ends, which lost 7 bases and 1 base, there was a span of 11 bases. Germline V gene data show CDR1 as SGHTA and CDR2 as FQGNSA.

The chain carries TRBV4-2 and TRBJ2-3; 10 nucleotides match TRBD2. Germline V gene sequence: CDR1 LGHNA, CDR2 YNFKEQ. With 4 bases clipped from V and 5 bases from J, the junction kept 9 bases outside the gene matches. This CDR3 spans 16 amino acids. CDR3 nucleotides: TGTGCCAGCAGCCGCCCTGGAGCGGGGGGGGGAGATACGCAGTATTTT. It is translated as CASSRPGAGGGDTQYF.

This clone was seen only once. Other DNA sequences in the sample encode the same CDR3. V is TRBV5-1 and J is TRBJ2-1; 7 nucleotides agree with TRBD2. The germline CDR1 and CDR2 sequences are SGHRS and YFSETQ. This CDR3 has 15 residues. The V gene end was trimmed by 7 bases and the J gene end by 8 bases; junction bases not matched to a gene: 15. The CDR3 sequence: CASVLAGYSVDEQFF. For the CDR3, the DNA is TGCGCCAGCGTATTAGCGGGTTACTCGGTGGATGAGCAGTTCTTC.

This clone showed up just once. J is TRBJ2-7 and V is TRBV7-9, with D tentatively TRBD1 (5 bases). Germline CDR1 reads SEHNR; CDR2 reads FQNEAQ (reference sequence). Trimming stripped 4 bases from V and 3 bases from J, with 16 bases between. The CDR3 has 15 residues. The CDR3 sequence: CASSSPRQGRYEQYF. In DNA form, the CDR3 reads TGTGCCAGCAGCTCCCCTCGGCAGGGTCGCTACGAGCAGTACTTC. Together with reference TRBV7-9 and TRBJ2-7, the CDR3 gives the full variable domain: DTGVSQNPRHKITKRGQNVTFRCDPISEHNRLYWYRQTLGQGPEFLTYFQNEAQLEKSRLLSDRFSAERPKGSFSTLEIQRTEQGDSAMYLCASSSPRQGRYEQYFGPGTRLTVT.

V is TRBV30 and J is TRBJ2-5; 11 positions match TRBD2. V shed 2 bases, J shed 5 bases, and the junction held 7 bases outside the gene matches. The CDR3 loop spans 15 amino acids. Germline CDR1 GTSNPN, CDR2 SVGIG (reference sequence). The CDR3 is CAWSRGSGRAETQYF. CDR3 in DNA: TGTGCCTGGAGTCGTGGTAGCGGGAGGGCCGAGACCCAGTACTTC.

V and J are TRBV5-1 and TRBJ2-3; 10 bases fit TRBD2. The J segment lost 13 bases and the V segment lost 0 bases, leaving 11 bases of the junction unmatched. The germline CDR1 and CDR2 sequences are SGHRS and YFSETQ. CDR3 length equals 15 residues. CDR3 amino acids: CASSLASGGPMGEYF. CDR3 nucleotides: TGCGCCAGCAGCTTGGCTAGCGGGGGTCCTATGGGGGAGTATTTT.

The chain combines TRBV6-1 with TRBJ2-4, with no clear D. This CDR3 spans 16 amino acids. CDR1 and CDR2 (germline): MNHNS, SASEGT. V was shortened by 4 bases and J by 0 bases, with 13 bases between the two germline ends. CDR3 residues: CASSGHMALAKNIQYF. CDR3 nucleotides: TGTGCCAGCAGTGGCCACATGGCTTTAGCCAAAAACATTCAGTACTTC.

The chain has TRBV19 and TRBJ2-7; TRBD2 is a possible D gene (6 bases). There are 14 residues in the CDR3. Germline lookup yields CDR1 LNHDA and CDR2 SQIVND (reference sequence). V was shortened by 6 bases and J by 3 bases, with 15 bases between the two germline ends. The CDR3 DNA reads as TGTGCCAGTAGCGGGAGCTCGTTGGGCTACGAGCAGTACTTC. Its protein product is CASSGSSLGYEQYF.

The chain carries TRBV4-1 and TRBJ2-5; D may be TRBD2 (6 bases). The CDR3 consists of 13 residues. The V gene's germline CDR1 is MGHRA and CDR2 YSYEKL. Trimming took off 4 bases at V and 4 bases at J, with 10 bases between the two ends. CDR3 nucleotides: TGCGCCAGCAGCCTGACTAGGGCAGAGACCCAGTACTTC. It codes for CASSLTRAETQYF.